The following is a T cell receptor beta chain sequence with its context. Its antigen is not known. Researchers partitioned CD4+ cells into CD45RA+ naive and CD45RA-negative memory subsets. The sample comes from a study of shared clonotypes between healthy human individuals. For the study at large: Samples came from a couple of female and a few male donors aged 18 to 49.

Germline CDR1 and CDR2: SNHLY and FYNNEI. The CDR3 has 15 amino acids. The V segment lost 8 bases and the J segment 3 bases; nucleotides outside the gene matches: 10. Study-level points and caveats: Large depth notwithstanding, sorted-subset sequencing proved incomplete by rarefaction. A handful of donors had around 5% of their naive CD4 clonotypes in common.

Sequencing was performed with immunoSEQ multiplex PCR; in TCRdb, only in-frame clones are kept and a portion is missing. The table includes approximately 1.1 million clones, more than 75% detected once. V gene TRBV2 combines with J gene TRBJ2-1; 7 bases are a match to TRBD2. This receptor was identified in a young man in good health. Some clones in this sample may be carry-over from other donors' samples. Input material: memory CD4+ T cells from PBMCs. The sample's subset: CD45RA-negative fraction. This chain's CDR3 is CASAGGGSVYNEQFF. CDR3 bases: TGTGCCAGCGCCGGTGGCGGGAGCGTCTACAATGAGCAGTTCTTC.